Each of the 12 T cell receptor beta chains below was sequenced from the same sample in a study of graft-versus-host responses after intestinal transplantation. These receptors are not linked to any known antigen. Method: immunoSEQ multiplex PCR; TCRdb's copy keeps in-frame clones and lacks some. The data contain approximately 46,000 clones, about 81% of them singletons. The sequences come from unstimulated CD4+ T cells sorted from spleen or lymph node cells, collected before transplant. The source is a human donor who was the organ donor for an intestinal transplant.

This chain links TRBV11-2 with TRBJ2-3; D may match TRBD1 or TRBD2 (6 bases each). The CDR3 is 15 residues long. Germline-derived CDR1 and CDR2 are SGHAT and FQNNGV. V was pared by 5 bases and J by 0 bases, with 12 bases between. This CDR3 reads CASSPGDTSTDTQYF. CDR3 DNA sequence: TGTGCCAGCAGCCCGGGGGACACTAGCACAGATACGCAGTATTTT.

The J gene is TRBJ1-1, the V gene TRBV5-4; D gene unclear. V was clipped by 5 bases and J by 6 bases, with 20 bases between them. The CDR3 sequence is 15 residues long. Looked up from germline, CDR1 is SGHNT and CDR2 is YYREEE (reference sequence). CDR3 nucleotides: TGTGCCAGCAGGGCGGCGGGGAACAGAGGTCCTGAAGCTTTCTTT. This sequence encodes CASRAAGNRGPEAFF.

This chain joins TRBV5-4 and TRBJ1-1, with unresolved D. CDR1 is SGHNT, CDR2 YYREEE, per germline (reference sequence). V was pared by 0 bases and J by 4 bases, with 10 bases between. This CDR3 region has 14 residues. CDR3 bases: TGTGCCAGCAGCTTGGGCGGGGTGGGCACTGAAGCTTTCTTT. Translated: CASSLGGVGTEAFF.

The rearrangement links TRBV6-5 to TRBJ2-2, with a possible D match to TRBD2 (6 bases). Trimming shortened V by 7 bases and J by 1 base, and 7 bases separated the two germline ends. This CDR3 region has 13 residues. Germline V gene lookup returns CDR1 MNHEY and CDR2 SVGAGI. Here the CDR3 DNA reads TGTGCCAGCAAGGAGGGGAACACCGGGGAGCTGTTTTTT. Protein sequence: CASKEGNTGELFF.

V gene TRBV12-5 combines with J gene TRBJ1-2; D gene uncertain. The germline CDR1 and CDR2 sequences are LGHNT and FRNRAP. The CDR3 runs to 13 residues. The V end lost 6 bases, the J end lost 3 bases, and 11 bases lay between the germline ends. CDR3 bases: TGTGCTAGTGGCGACGGTGGGTACTATGGCTACACCTTC. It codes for CASGDGGYYGYTF. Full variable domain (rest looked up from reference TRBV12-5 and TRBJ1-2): DARVTQTPRHKVTEMGQEVTMRCQPILGHNTVFWYRQTMMQGLELLAYFRNRAPLDDSGMPKDRFSAEMPDATLATLKIQPSEPRDSAVYFCASGDGGYYGYTFGSGTRLTVV.

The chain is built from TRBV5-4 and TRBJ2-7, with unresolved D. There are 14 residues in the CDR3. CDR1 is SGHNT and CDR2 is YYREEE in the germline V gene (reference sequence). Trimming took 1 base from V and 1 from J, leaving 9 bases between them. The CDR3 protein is CASSLLKGSYEQYF. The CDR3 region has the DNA TGTGCCAGCAGCTTGTTGAAGGGTTCCTACGAGCAGTACTTC.

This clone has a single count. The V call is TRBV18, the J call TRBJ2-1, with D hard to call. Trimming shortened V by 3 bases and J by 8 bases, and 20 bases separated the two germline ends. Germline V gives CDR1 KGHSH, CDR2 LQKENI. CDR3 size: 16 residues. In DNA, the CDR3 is TGTGCCAGCTCACCGTACAACTACCCGCCTTTGTATGAGCAGTTCTTC. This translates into CASSPYNYPPLYEQFF.

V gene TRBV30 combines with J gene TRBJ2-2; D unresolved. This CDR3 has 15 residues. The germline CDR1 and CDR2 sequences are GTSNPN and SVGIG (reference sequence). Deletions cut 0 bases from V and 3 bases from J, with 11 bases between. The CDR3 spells CAWSVRGRYTGELFF. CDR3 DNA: TGTGCCTGGAGTGTACGAGGCCGATACACCGGGGAGCTGTTTTTT.

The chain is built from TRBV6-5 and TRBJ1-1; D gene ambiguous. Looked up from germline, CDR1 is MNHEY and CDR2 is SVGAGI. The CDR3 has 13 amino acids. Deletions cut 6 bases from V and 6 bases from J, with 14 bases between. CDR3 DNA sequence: TGTGCCAGCAGGGGGTCGGCGTGGTCTGAAGCTTTCTTT. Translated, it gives CASRGSAWSEAFF.

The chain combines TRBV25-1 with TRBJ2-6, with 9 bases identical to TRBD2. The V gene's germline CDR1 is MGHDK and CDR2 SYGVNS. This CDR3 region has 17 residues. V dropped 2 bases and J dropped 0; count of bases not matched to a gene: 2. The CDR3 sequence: CASSEAGGPSGANVLTF. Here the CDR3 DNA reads TGTGCCAGCAGTGAAGCGGGAGGGCCCTCTGGGGCCAACGTCCTGACTTTC.

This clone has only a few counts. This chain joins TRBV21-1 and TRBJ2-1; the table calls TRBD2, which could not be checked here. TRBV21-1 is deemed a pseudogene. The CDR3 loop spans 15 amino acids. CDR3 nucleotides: TGTGCCAGCTCCCGGGGGACTCCTTCCTACAATGAGCAGTTCTTC. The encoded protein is CASSRGTPSYNEQFF.

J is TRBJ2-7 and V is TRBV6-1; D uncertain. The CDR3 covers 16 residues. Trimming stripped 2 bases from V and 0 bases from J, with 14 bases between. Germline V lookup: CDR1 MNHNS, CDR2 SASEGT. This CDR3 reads CASSERSWVSSYEQYF. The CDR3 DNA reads TGTGCCAGCAGTGAACGCTCATGGGTGAGCTCCTACGAGCAGTACTTC.